This T cell receptor beta chain emerged from a study of shared clonotypes between healthy human individuals. The wider study: Researchers assigned three CD4 naive, three CD4 memory, two CD8 naive and one CD8 memory plate to each donor. General study results and limits: Donor scarcity curtailed the genetic and exposure-history diversity represented herein. The study's rarefaction showed incomplete sorted-subset sequencing despite large depth.

This clone has just a few counts. Its specificity is unknown. Profiling relied on immunoSEQ multiplex PCR, and the TCRdb table lists in-frame clones only, not all of them. This sample has around 690,000 clones, with around 90% found just once. Trimming removed 0 bases from V and 2 bases from J, with 14 bases in between. The CDR3 has 17 amino acids. Germline V lookup: CDR1 SGHAT, CDR2 FQNNGV. The sequencing sample was made of memory CD8+ T cells from PBMCs. This sample's subset: CD45RO+ cells pooled with CCR7-negative TemRA cells. The chain employs TRBV11-2 and TRBJ2-1; a weak D match, TRBD1 (6 bases). This clonotype originated in a man in his late teens or twenties in good health. Some clones in this sample may be carry-over from other donors' samples. CDR3 nucleotides: TGTGCCAGCAGCTTAGATTTCGGGCAGGGGCCCTACAATGAGCAGTTCTTC. Translation: CASSLDFGQGPYNEQFF.